The present entry profiles one T cell receptor beta chain with its context. Its antigen remains unidentified. Germline V gives CDR1 LNHDA, CDR2 SQIVND (reference sequence). This CDR3 comprises 14 residues. V lost 3 bases, J lost 5 bases, and 13 bases lay in between. The sample is drawn from a study of CD8 T cells in ankylosing spondylitis. TCRdb reprocessed the 5' RACE reads with MiXCR, giving one entry per CDR3 protein. Among around 300,000 distinct CDR3 sequences, about 14% were seen once, and the ten largest hold 1.1%. Study observations and caveats: A motif in TCR beta, a set of under ten highly homologous variants, appeared characteristic of ankylosing spondylitis blood.

Sample: blood, either unsorted or a sorted T cell fraction (not recorded which). The clonotype was recovered from a male donor with ankylosing spondylitis or in good health (not recorded which). The rearrangement joins TRBV19 to TRBJ1-1; the D is unclear. The CDR3 nucleotides are TGTGCCAGTAGTATGGGCGGGCTTTGGACTGAAGCTTTCTTT. Its protein is CASSMGGLWTEAFF.